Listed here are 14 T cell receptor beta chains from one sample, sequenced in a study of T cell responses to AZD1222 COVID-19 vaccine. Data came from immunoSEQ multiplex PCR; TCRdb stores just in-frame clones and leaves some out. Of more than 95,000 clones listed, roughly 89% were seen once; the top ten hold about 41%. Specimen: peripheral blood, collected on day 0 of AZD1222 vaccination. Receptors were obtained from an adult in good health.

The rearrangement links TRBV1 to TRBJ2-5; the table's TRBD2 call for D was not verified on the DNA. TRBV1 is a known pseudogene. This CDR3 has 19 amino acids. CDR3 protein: CTSSQPLTWTSGNQETQYF. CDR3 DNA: TGCACCAGCAGCCAACCTTTAACTTGGACTAGCGGGAACCAAGAGACCCAGTACTTC.

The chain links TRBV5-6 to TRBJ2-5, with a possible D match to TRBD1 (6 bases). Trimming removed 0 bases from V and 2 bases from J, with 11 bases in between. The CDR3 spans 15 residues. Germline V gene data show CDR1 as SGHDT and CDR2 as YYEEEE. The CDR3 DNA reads TGTGCCAGCAGCTTGGGGCAGGGGAGACAAGAGACCCAGTACTTC. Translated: CASSLGQGRQETQYF.

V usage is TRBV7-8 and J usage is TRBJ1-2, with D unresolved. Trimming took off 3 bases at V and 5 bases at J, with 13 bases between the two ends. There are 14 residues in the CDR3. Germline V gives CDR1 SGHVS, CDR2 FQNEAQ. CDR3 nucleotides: TGTGCCAGCAGCTTCAGTTGGGTCGAGTATGGCTACACCTTC. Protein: CASSFSWVEYGYTF. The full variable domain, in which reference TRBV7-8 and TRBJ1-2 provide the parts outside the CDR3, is GAGVSQSPRYKVAKRGQDVALRCDPISGHVSLFWYQQALGQGPEFLTYFQNEAQLDKSGLPSDRFFAERPEGSVSTLKIQRTQQEDSAVYLCASSFSWVEYGYTFGSGTRLTVV.

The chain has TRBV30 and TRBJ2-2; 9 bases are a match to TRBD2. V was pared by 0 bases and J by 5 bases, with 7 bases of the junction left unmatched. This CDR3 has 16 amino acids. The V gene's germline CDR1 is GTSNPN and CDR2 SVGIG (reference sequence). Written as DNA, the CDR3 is TGTGCCTGGAGTGTCCCCGGGACTAGCTTTACCGGGGAGCTGTTTTTT. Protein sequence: CAWSVPGTSFTGELFF.

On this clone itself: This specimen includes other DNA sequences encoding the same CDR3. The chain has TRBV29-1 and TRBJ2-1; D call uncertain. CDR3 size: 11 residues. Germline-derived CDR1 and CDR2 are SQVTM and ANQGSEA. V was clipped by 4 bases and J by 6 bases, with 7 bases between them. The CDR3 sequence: CSVVRLNEQFF. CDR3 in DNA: TGCAGCGTTGTAAGGCTCAATGAGCAGTTCTTC.

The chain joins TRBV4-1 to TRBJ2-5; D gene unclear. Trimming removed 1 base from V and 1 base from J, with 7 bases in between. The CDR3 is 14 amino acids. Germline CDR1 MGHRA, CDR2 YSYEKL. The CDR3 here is CASSQGAGQETQYF. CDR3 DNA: TGCGCCAGCAGCCAAGGCGCTGGCCAAGAGACCCAGTACTTC.

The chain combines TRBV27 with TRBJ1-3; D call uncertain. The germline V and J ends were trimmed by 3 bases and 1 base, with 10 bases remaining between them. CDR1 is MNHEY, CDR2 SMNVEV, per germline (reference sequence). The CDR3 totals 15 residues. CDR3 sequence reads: CASSLVADSGNTIYF. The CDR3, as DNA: TGTGCCAGCAGTTTGGTCGCGGATTCTGGAAACACCATATATTTT.

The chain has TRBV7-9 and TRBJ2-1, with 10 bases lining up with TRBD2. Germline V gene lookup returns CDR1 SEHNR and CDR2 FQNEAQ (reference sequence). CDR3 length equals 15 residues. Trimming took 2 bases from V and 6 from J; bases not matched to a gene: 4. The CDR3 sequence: CASSLRTSGFNEQFF. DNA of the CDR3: TGTGCCAGCAGCTTAAGGACTAGCGGATTCAATGAGCAGTTCTTC.

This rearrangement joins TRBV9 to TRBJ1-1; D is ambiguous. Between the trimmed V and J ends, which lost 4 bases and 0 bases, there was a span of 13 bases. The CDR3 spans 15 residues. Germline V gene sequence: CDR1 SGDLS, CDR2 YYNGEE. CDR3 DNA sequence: TGTGCCAGCAGCCTTCGCGGAGGGATGAACACTGAAGCTTTCTTT. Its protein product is CASSLRGGMNTEAFF.

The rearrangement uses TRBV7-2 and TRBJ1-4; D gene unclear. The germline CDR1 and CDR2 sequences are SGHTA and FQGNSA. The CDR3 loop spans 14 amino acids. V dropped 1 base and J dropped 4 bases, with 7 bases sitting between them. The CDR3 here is CASSLGAHNEKLFF. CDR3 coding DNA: TGTGCCAGCAGCTTAGGCGCCCATAATGAAAAACTGTTTTTT.

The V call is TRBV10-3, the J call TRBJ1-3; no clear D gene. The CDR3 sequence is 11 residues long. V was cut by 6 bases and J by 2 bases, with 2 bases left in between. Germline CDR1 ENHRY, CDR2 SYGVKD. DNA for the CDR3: TGTGCCATCAGCCCTGGAAACACCATATATTTT. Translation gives CAISPGNTIYF.

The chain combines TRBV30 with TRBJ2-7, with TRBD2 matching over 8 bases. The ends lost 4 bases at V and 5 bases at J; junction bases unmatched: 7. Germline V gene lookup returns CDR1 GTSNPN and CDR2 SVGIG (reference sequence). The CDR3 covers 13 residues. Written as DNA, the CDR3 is TGTGCCTGGATTGGGGGCGGGGGGCACGAGCAGTACTTC. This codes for CAWIGGGGHEQYF.

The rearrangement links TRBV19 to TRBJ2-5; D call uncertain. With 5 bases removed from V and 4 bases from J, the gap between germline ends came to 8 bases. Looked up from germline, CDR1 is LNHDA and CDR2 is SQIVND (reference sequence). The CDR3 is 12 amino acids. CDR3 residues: CASSQVRETQYF. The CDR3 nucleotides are TGTGCCAGTAGTCAGGTCAGAGAGACCCAGTACTTC.

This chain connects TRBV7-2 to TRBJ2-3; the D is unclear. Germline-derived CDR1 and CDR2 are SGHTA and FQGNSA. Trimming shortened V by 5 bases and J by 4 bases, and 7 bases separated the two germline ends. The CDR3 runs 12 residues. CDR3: CASSVIPDTQYF. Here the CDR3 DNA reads TGTGCCAGCAGCGTCATCCCAGATACGCAGTATTTT.